The rows below give T cell receptor beta chains drawn from one sample of a study of blood T cells in healthy people across ages. TCRdb used MiXCR to reprocess the 5' RACE reads, holding one entry per CDR3 protein. The sample consists of approximately 1,700,000 distinct CDR3 sequences, roughly 43% of them appearing once. Source material: blood. These receptors were obtained from a human donor in good health. CDR3s include the opening cysteine and the closing phenylalanine or tryptophan. A D gene is named only where the DNA matches it firmly. Clone size is shown for a subset of rows, as once, few, many or a class of expanded clone.

>many|TRBV10-2|.|TRBJ2-3
CAIEAPPGDTQYF
TGCGCCATCGAGGCCCCGCCCGGGGATACGCAGTATTTT
>few|TRBV12-3/TRBV12-4|.|TRBJ2-7
CASSLRQGLNYEQYF
TGTGCCAGCAGTTTACGGCAGGGTCTGAACTACGAGCAGTACTTC
>.|TRBV29-1|.|TRBJ2-7
CSVQTDGSYEQYF
TGCAGCGTTCAAACCGACGGCTCCTACGAGCAGTACTTC
>few|TRBV5-5|.|TRBJ2-4
CASSSPGRQLAKNIQYF
TGTGCCAGCAGCTCGCCAGGAAGACAGCTAGCCAAAAACATTCAGTACTTC
>.|TRBV13|TRBD1|TRBJ2-7
CASSSGQTPPEQYF
TGTGCCAGCAGCTCGGGACAGACCCCCCCCGAGCAGTACTTC
>.|TRBV24-1|.|TRBJ1-5
CATSDDTQDPGAAQHF
TGTGCCACCAGTGACGACACACAGGACCCCGGGGCGGCCCAGCATTTT
>.|TRBV5-1|TRBD1|TRBJ1-2
CASSISGGDGYGYTF
TGCGCCAGCAGCATCTCAGGGGGCGACGGCTATGGCTACACCTTC
>few|TRBV6-5|.|TRBJ2-7
CASSSLRGEYSYEQYF
TGTGCCAGCAGTTCCTTAAGGGGGGAATACTCCTACGAGCAGTACTTC
>.|TRBV29-1|.|TRBJ1-1
CSVAPFTEAFF
TGCAGCGTTGCGCCTTTTACTGAAGCTTTCTTT
>.|TRBV20-1|.|TRBJ1-2
CSAKSTTPYGYTF
TGCAGTGCTAAATCGACAACGCCCTATGGCTACACCTTC
>.|TRBV14|.|TRBJ2-6
CASSHLGSISGANVLTF
TGTGCCAGCAGCCATCTAGGGTCTATCTCGGGGGCCAACGTCCTGACTTTC
>few|TRBV5-5|TRBD2|TRBJ2-3
CASSFTSGGPHTDTQYF
TGTGCCAGCAGCTTTACTAGCGGGGGGCCTCACACAGATACGCAGTATTTT
>.|TRBV4-1|.|TRBJ2-3
CASSQNSGPDTQYF
TGCGCCAGCAGCCAAAATTCGGGGCCAGATACGCAGTATTTT
>few|TRBV7-9|.|TRBJ1-3
CASSLVGVMGLNTIYF
TGTGCCAGCAGCTTAGTCGGGGTAATGGGGCTAAACACCATATATTTT
>.|TRBV5-6|.|TRBJ1-2
CASSLSGAERYGYTF
TGTGCCAGCAGCTTGAGTGGCGCGGAACGCTATGGCTACACCTTC